The 31 T cell receptor beta chains below come from one sample, sequenced in a study of technical replicates of blood from several donors. Profiled with immunoSEQ multiplex PCR; TCRdb holds only in-frame clones, not every one. Of around 70,000 clones in the sample, just under 95% were seen once. Sequencing input: T cells isolated from PBMCs. Every receptor here comes from a human donor in good health.

This clone has only a few counts. The chain carries TRBV2 and TRBJ1-5, with TRBD1 as a possible D gene (6 bases). Trimming stripped 6 bases from V and 3 bases from J, with 9 bases between. CDR1 and CDR2 from the germline V gene are SNHLY and FYNNEI. The CDR3 has 13 residues. CDR3 residues: CASSGQLNQPQHF. The CDR3 DNA reads TGTGCCAGCAGCGGACAGCTCAATCAGCCCCAGCATTTT.

V gene TRBV6-1 combines with J gene TRBJ1-2; 7 nucleotides agree with TRBD1. V lost 7 bases, J lost 8 bases, and 10 bases stayed unmatched. CDR1 MNHNS and CDR2 SASEGT come from the germline V gene. This CDR3 contains 13 residues. The CDR3 is CASTRTGAGGYTF. CDR3 DNA: TGTGCCAGCACGCGGACAGGCGCTGGCGGCTACACCTTC.

The chain links TRBV7-2 to TRBJ1-2; D is possibly TRBD1 (6 bases). Germline V gene sequence: CDR1 SGHTA, CDR2 FQGNSA. Between the trimmed V and J ends, which lost 7 bases and 5 bases, there was a span of 26 bases. The CDR3 length is 17 residues. This CDR3 is CASNSVKQGWRRYGYTF. The CDR3 nucleotides are TGTGCCAGCAACTCAGTGAAGCAGGGGTGGCGGCGGTATGGCTACACCTTC.

This rearrangement joins TRBV28 to TRBJ1-5; D is undetermined. The germline V and J ends were trimmed by 3 bases and 9 bases, with 6 bases remaining between them. CDR3 length: 11 residues. Per the germline V gene, CDR1 is MDHEN and CDR2 is SYDVKM. Written as DNA, the CDR3 is TGTGCCAGCAGTTTTATATCGCCCCAGCATTTT. This gives the protein CASSFISPQHF.

J is TRBJ2-5 and V is TRBV9; TRBD2 aligns across 10 bases. The CDR3 sequence is 15 residues long. Germline CDR1 and CDR2: SGDLS and YYNGEE. Trimming cost V 3 bases and J 5 bases; bases outside gene matches: 7. CDR3 region: CASSASGGAFETQYF. The CDR3 DNA sequence: TGTGCCAGCAGCGCGAGCGGGGGGGCTTTTGAGACCCAGTACTTC.

The chain employs TRBV19 and TRBJ2-1, with TRBD1 matching over 8 bases. Germline CDR1 and CDR2: LNHDA and SQIVND (reference sequence). Trimming took 1 base from V and 9 from J; bases not matched to a gene: 2. This CDR3 has 13 amino acids. CDR3 in amino acids: CASSIGTGSEQFF. The CDR3 DNA follows: TGTGCCAGTAGTATAGGGACAGGGAGTGAGCAGTTCTTC.

This clone was seen a single time. The V gene is TRBV12-2, the J gene TRBJ2-3; the table's D call, TRBD2, has no DNA check behind it. TRBV12-2 is termed a pseudogene. CDR3 size: 16 residues. The CDR3 here is CASRPRTREATDTQYF. In DNA, the CDR3 is TGTGCAAGTCGCCCCCGGACCCGGGAGGCCACAGATACGCAGTATTTT.

The CDR3 DNA follows: TGCGCCAGCAGCCTTCGGACAGGAAGTCAAGAGACCCAGTACTTC. Its translation: CASSLRTGSQETQYF. The chain is built from TRBV4-1 and TRBJ2-5; 7 positions agree with TRBD1. The CDR3 loop spans 15 amino acids. Germline assignment: CDR1 MGHRA and CDR2 YSYEKL. The V gene end was trimmed by 4 bases and the J gene end by 2 bases; junction bases not matched to a gene: 7.

The rearrangement joins TRBV27 to TRBJ2-7; TRBD1 matches 9 bases. This CDR3 has 16 residues. V was pared by 1 base and J by 4 bases, with 8 bases of the junction left unmatched. Germline V gene data show CDR1 as MNHEY and CDR2 as SMNVEV (reference sequence). The CDR3 reads CASSLWPPGQGYEQYF. CDR3 nucleotide sequence: TGTGCCAGCAGTTTATGGCCACCGGGACAGGGTTACGAGCAGTACTTC.

The V and J genes are TRBV10-1 and TRBJ2-7, with 14 positions matching TRBD2. The V and J ends lost 3 bases and 5 bases, in that order; junction bases with no gene match: 12. CDR1 is WNHNN and CDR2 is SYGVQD in the germline V gene (reference sequence). CDR3 size: 18 residues. The CDR3 loop reads CASSDRGLAGARRNEQYF. CDR3 nucleotide sequence: TGCGCCAGCAGTGACCGGGGACTAGCGGGAGCGAGGAGGAACGAGCAGTACTTC.

The gene calls are TRBV4-2 and TRBJ2-7; 9 nucleotides agree with TRBD2. The CDR3 contains 15 residues. CDR1 is LGHNA, CDR2 YNFKEQ, per germline. V lost 1 base to trimming and J lost 3 bases; unmatched junction nucleotides: 4. CDR3 bases: TGTGCCAGCAGCCAAGGGACTAGCGAACTCTACGAGCAGTACTTC. This codes for CASSQGTSELYEQYF.

The rearrangement uses TRBV28 and TRBJ1-4, with D tentatively TRBD1 (6 bases). This CDR3 is 15 amino acids long. Germline-derived CDR1 and CDR2 are MDHEN and SYDVKM. V lost 1 base and J 2 bases, leaving 8 bases between the germline ends. The CDR3 DNA sequence: TGTGCCAGCAGTTTATATGACAGGACTAATGAAAAACTGTTTTTT. This translates into CASSLYDRTNEKLFF. Combining the CDR3 with reference TRBV28 and TRBJ1-4 gives the whole variable domain DVKVTQSSRYLVKRTGEKVFLECVQDMDHENMFWYRQDPGLGLRLIYFSYDVKMKEKGDIPEGYSVSREKKERFSLILESASTNQTSMYLCASSLYDRTNEKLFFGSGTQLSVL.

The chain uses TRBV27 and TRBJ2-7; TRBD2 aligns across 8 bases. The J segment lost 2 bases and the V segment lost 7 bases, leaving 10 bases of the junction unmatched. Germline-derived CDR1 and CDR2 are MNHEY and SMNVEV (reference sequence). CDR3 size: 15 residues. The CDR3 spells CASMSPSRGAYEQYF. The CDR3 DNA sequence: TGTGCCAGCATGTCTCCCTCGCGGGGGGCCTACGAGCAGTACTTC.

The chain employs TRBV30 and TRBJ1-1; no reliable D call. Trimming pared 0 bases from V and 0 bases from J, leaving 5 bases between. This CDR3 spans 13 amino acids. The germline V gene has CDR1 GTSNPN and CDR2 SVGIG (reference sequence). The CDR3 nucleotides read TGTGCCTGGAGTGTAGCGTTGAACACTGAAGCTTTCTTT. Protein product: CAWSVALNTEAFF.

The chain joins TRBV2 to TRBJ2-5, with D hard to call. The germline V gene has CDR1 SNHLY and CDR2 FYNNEI. The CDR3 is 11 residues long. The V gene lost 6 bases and the J gene lost 4 bases, with 6 bases spanning the gap. The DNA of the CDR3 is TGTGCCAGCAGGCTCGGAGAGACCCAGTACTTC. Protein: CASRLGETQYF.

This chain connects TRBV27 to TRBJ2-3; 8 bases map to TRBD1. The CDR3 is 15 amino acids. V trimming: 4 bases; J trimming: 1 base; junction bases outside the gene matches: 4. Germline V gives CDR1 MNHEY, CDR2 SMNVEV (reference sequence). The CDR3 DNA sequence: TGTGCCAGCAGTTCACCGACAGGGGGCACAGATACGCAGTATTTT. Its translation is CASSSPTGGTDTQYF.

In its sample, this clone was seen once. V usage is TRBV9 and J usage is TRBJ2-7; maybe TRBD1 (6 bases). The ends were cut back, 3 bases at V and 3 bases at J, with 19 bases in the middle. Germline CDR1 reads SGDLS; CDR2 reads YYNGEE. The CDR3 is made up of 16 amino acids. This CDR3 is CASSAGQNPFDYEQYF. The CDR3 coding sequence is TGTGCCAGCAGCGCCGGACAGAACCCTTTTGACTACGAGCAGTACTTC.

This chain links TRBV29-1 with TRBJ1-1, with 8 bases identical to TRBD1. The CDR3 loop spans 15 amino acids. Germline CDR1 SQVTM, CDR2 ANQGSEA. V was clipped by 7 bases and J by 0 bases; unmatched bases: 10. CDR3 amino acids: CSASDRDGVNTEAFF. CDR3 sequence (DNA): TGCAGCGCCTCGGACAGGGATGGTGTGAACACTGAAGCTTTCTTT.

This chain connects TRBV5-4 to TRBJ1-2; the D is unclear. V was trimmed by 3 bases and J by 4 bases, leaving 13 bases between them. Germline CDR1 reads SGHNT; CDR2 reads YYREEE (reference sequence). The CDR3 totals 14 residues. The CDR3 DNA follows: TGTGCCAGCAGCTCCAGCGGCGAAGTCTATGGCTACACCTTC. Translation gives CASSSSGEVYGYTF.

The rearrangement joins TRBV5-1 to TRBJ1-1; D call uncertain. The CDR3 runs to 14 residues. Trimming pared 4 bases from V and 1 base from J, leaving 11 bases between. Germline values: CDR1 SGHRS, CDR2 YFSETQ. The CDR3 here is CASSPRVGNTEAFF. The CDR3 DNA is TGCGCCAGCAGCCCGCGGGTCGGGAACACTGAAGCTTTCTTT.

This sequence joins TRBV4-1 and TRBJ2-3; possible D gene TRBD2, 5 bases. This CDR3 has 16 amino acids. CDR1 is MGHRA and CDR2 is YSYEKL in the germline V gene. Trimming pared 0 bases from V and 2 bases from J, leaving 12 bases between. This CDR3 reads CASSQDLEGTTDTQYF. The CDR3 nucleotides are TGCGCCAGCAGCCAAGATCTTGAGGGTACCACAGATACGCAGTATTTT.

The rearrangement links TRBV7-9 to TRBJ1-2; the D is unclear. The CDR3 consists of 13 residues. Germline values: CDR1 SEHNR, CDR2 FQNEAQ (reference sequence). Trimming cost V 2 bases and J 0 bases, with 4 bases left between them. CDR3 bases: TGTGCCAGCAGCTTAAGAGCTAACTATGGCTACACCTTC. It encodes CASSLRANYGYTF.

V and J are TRBV10-1 and TRBJ1-1; 7 bases align to TRBD1. CDR3 size: 14 residues. CDR1 WNHNN and CDR2 SYGVQD come from the germline V gene (reference sequence). V gave up 4 bases and J gave up 5 bases; unmatched junction bases: 7. The CDR3 protein is CASSVSQGWTEAFF. CDR3 coding DNA: TGCGCCAGCAGTGTCTCACAGGGGTGGACTGAAGCTTTCTTT.

The chain links TRBV11-2 to TRBJ2-5; TRBD2 might be the D (5 bases). The V gene lost 7 bases and the J gene lost 3 bases, with 9 bases spanning the gap. The CDR3 is 12 amino acids. Germline lookup yields CDR1 SGHAT and CDR2 FQNNGV. CDR3 sequence: CASKSGKETQYF. Written as DNA, the CDR3 is TGTGCCAGCAAAAGCGGAAAAGAGACCCAGTACTTC.

The chain recombines TRBV5-1 with TRBJ2-1; 12 nucleotides match TRBD2. The germline V gene encodes CDR1 SGHRS and CDR2 YFSETQ. Unmatched junction bases numbered 12, after V lost 4 bases and J lost 4 bases. This CDR3 comprises 18 residues. The CDR3 DNA sequence: TGCGCCAGCAGCCTCCCTCCGGGACTAGCGGGTTCGTACAATGAGCAGTTCTTC. Translated: CASSLPPGLAGSYNEQFF.

The CDR3 here is CASSESTTGLNTEAFF. The CDR3 coding sequence is TGCGCCAGCAGTGAGTCTACAACAGGGCTGAACACTGAAGCTTTCTTT. V usage is TRBV10-1 and J usage is TRBJ1-1; D might be TRBD1 (6 bases). There are 16 residues in the CDR3. V lost 0 bases and J 0 bases, leaving 11 bases between the germline ends. Germline CDR1 and CDR2: WNHNN and SYGVQD (reference sequence).

The chain couples TRBV21-1 to TRBJ2-7; the table's D call, TRBD2, has no DNA check behind it. TRBV21-1 is assigned pseudogene status. The CDR3 spans 13 residues. The CDR3 spells CASSKGGKNEQYF. The CDR3 nucleotides are TGTGCCAGCAGCAAAGGAGGGAAAAACGAGCAGTACTTC.

J is TRBJ1-6 and V is TRBV5-1; TRBD1 agrees at 7 bases. The CDR3 has 14 residues. V lost 5 bases and J lost 10; bases outside the gene matches: 9. Looked up from germline, CDR1 is SGHRS and CDR2 is YFSETQ. The CDR3 reads CASRFRDRGSPLHF. CDR3 DNA sequence: TGCGCCAGCAGATTCCGGGACAGAGGATCACCCCTCCACTTT.

This chain connects TRBV5-1 to TRBJ1-5; D is unclear. Per germline, CDR1 SGHRS and CDR2 YFSETQ. V lost 0 bases, J lost 1 base, and 5 bases lay in between. The length of the CDR3 is 14 residues. The CDR3 coding sequence is TGCGCCAGCAGCTTGGAATCAAGCAATCAGCCCCAGCATTTT. This codes for CASSLESSNQPQHF.

This sequence joins TRBV9 and TRBJ2-1, with no clear D. V lost 5 bases to trimming and J lost 0 bases, with 9 bases between them. The CDR3 is 14 amino acids. Germline V CDR1 and CDR2: SGDLS, YYNGEE. CDR3 sequence: CASRKTSSYNEQFF. The CDR3 DNA sequence: TGTGCCAGCAGGAAAACAAGCTCCTACAATGAGCAGTTCTTC.

The J gene is TRBJ2-7, the V gene TRBV18; weak D call: TRBD1 (5 bases). CDR1 is KGHSH, CDR2 LQKENI, per germline. Trimming removed 3 bases from V and 0 bases from J, with 12 bases in between. The CDR3 has 15 residues. The chain's CDR3 is CASSPNKDTSYEQYF. In nucleotides, the CDR3 is TGTGCCAGCTCACCTAATAAGGACACCTCCTACGAGCAGTACTTC.